This T cell receptor beta chain comes out of a study of blood T cells in healthy people across ages. With regard to this clonotype: Sequence at one end of the junction differs from germline and may be a read error.

CDR3 size: 12 residues. Germline V CDR1 and CDR2: MDHEN, SYDVKM. Primers used in a second PCR of roughly 6 to 12 cycles were a sample-barcoded 5' primer and a J-beta primer mix. Using its own MiXCR run on the 5' RACE reads, TCRdb lists one record per CDR3 protein. This table holds hundreds of thousands of distinct CDR3 sequences, approximately 40% found once. This TCR was recovered from a man of 80 years or more in good health. The sequenced sample was blood. The gene calls are TRBV28 and TRBJ1-2; 9 bases agree with TRBD1. The CDR3 DNA reads TGTGCCATCAGTGACAGGGGGAATGGCTACACCTTC. Translated: CAISDRGNGYTF.